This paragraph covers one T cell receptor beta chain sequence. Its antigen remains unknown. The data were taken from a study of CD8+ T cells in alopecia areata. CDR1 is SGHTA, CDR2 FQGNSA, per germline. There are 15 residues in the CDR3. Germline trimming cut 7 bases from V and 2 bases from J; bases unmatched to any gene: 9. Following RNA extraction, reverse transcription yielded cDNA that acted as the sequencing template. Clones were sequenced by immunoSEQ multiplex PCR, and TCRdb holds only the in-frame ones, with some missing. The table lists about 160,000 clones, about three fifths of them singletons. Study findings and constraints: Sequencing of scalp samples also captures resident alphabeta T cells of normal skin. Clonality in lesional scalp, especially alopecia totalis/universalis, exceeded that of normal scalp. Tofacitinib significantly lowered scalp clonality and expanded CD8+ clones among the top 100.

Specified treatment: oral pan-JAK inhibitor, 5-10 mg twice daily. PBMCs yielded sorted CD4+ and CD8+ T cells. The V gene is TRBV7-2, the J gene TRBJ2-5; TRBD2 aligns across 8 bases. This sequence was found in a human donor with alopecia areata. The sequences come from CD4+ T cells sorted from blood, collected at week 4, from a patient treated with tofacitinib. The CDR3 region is CASKKFSGAQETQYF. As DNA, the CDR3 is TGTGCCAGCAAAAAATTTAGCGGGGCACAAGAGACCCAGTACTTC.